One sample yielded the 17 T cell receptor beta chains listed below, sequenced in a study of cytomegalovirus exposure and HLA in healthy donors. Generated by immunoSEQ multiplex PCR, the TCRdb table keeps only in-frame clones and is missing some. Altogether some 150,000 clones are present, approximately 89% being singletons, with the ten largest covering about 0.7%. Sequenced material: PBMCs. The receptors come from a man younger than 35 in good health and CMV-seronegative.

The chain carries TRBV19 and TRBJ1-1, with D unclear. Trimming left V 8 bases short and J 4 bases short, with 14 bases between. The CDR3 is 13 residues long. In germline, CDR1 is LNHDA, CDR2 SQIVND (reference sequence). The CDR3 is CASPQHGVTEAFF. The DNA of the CDR3 is TGTGCCAGTCCCCAACACGGGGTCACTGAAGCTTTCTTT.

V is TRBV4-3 and J is TRBJ1-5; 7 bases line up with TRBD1. V trimming: 0 bases; J trimming: 5 bases; junction bases outside the gene matches: 7. Germline V gene sequence: CDR1 LGHNA, CDR2 YSLEER. This CDR3 has 16 amino acids. In DNA form, the CDR3 reads TGCGCCAGCAGCCAAGATAGCGGGACAGCATATCAGCCCCAGCATTTT. Translation: CASSQDSGTAYQPQHF.

This chain joins TRBV18 and TRBJ2-2; D gene unclear. The CDR3 contains 15 residues. V shed 1 base and J shed 3 bases, with 9 bases lying between them. Germline V gives CDR1 KGHSH, CDR2 LQKENI. The CDR3 reads CASSPRAVDTGELFF. The CDR3 DNA reads TGTGCCAGCTCACCACGGGCCGTAGACACCGGGGAGCTGTTTTTT.

V and J are TRBV18 and TRBJ2-7; 12 nucleotides align to TRBD1. Germline lookup yields CDR1 KGHSH and CDR2 LQKENI. The CDR3 totals 16 residues. Trimming took 3 bases from V and 0 from J; bases not matched to a gene: 3. DNA for the CDR3: TGTGCCAGCTCACCCGGGACAGGGGGCTACTCCTACGAGCAGTACGTC. Its translation is CASSPGTGGYSYEQYV.

The CDR3 loop reads CASSSRDSQVNEQFF. The CDR3 DNA follows: TGCGCCAGCAGTTCTCGGGACAGTCAAGTCAATGAGCAGTTCTTC. This sequence joins TRBV5-1 and TRBJ2-1; TRBD1 aligns across 7 bases. J was trimmed by 6 bases and V by 5 bases; bases with no gene match: 11. This CDR3 contains 15 residues. In germline, CDR1 is SGHRS, CDR2 YFSETQ.

The V call is TRBV30, the J call TRBJ1-5, with 7 bases aligning to TRBD1. V lost 4 bases to trimming and J lost 9 bases; unmatched junction nucleotides: 15. This CDR3 contains 15 residues. Germline loops: CDR1 GTSNPN, CDR2 SVGIG (reference sequence). CDR3 sequence: CAWICRDSGRGPQHF. The CDR3 DNA follows: TGTGCCTGGATTTGCCGGGACAGCGGACGAGGGCCCCAGCATTTT.

The table lists this clone with a few counts. The genes are TRBV30 and TRBJ1-2; 7 bases agree with TRBD1. V lost 1 base to trimming and J lost 5 bases; unmatched junction nucleotides: 7. The CDR3 runs to 14 residues. Germline V gives CDR1 GTSNPN, CDR2 SVGIG (reference sequence). The CDR3 loop is CAWSGDSTPYGYTF. CDR3 sequence (DNA): TGTGCCTGGAGTGGGGACAGTACTCCTTATGGCTACACCTTC.

The genes are TRBV5-6 and TRBJ1-2, with unresolved D. This CDR3 region has 14 residues. Germline assignment: CDR1 SGHDT and CDR2 YYEEEE. V lost 7 bases to trimming and J lost 5 bases, with 18 bases between them. CDR3 region: CASRRWEPDYGYTF. CDR3 nucleotide sequence: TGTGCCAGCCGCCGCTGGGAGCCTGATTATGGCTACACCTTC.

The chain has TRBV7-2 and TRBJ2-2; maybe TRBD2 (5 bases). CDR3 length equals 15 residues. Trimming took 6 bases from V and 0 from J, leaving 11 bases between them. Germline CDR1 is SGHTA and CDR2 is FQGNSA. CDR3: CASRRTRANTGELFF. CDR3 sequence (DNA): TGTGCCAGCAGACGTACTAGGGCGAACACCGGGGAGCTGTTTTTT.

This clone was observed a handful of times. The chain is built from TRBV15 and TRBJ2-1, with TRBD1 matching over 10 bases. Germline V gene sequence: CDR1 LNHNV, CDR2 YYDKDF (reference sequence). Trimming took 3 bases from V and 4 from J; bases not matched to a gene: 6. CDR3 size: 16 residues. The CDR3 is CATSSPGQGSYNEQFF. CDR3 nucleotides: TGTGCCACCAGCAGCCCGGGACAGGGGAGTTACAATGAGCAGTTCTTC. Based on the CDR3 plus reference TRBV15 and TRBJ2-1, the full variable domain is DAMVIQNPRYQVTQFGKPVTLSCSQTLNHNVMYWYQQKSSQAPKLLFHYYDKDFNNEADTPDNFQSRRPNTSFCFLDIRSPGLGDTAMYLCATSSPGQGSYNEQFFGPGTRLTVL.

The CDR3 is CASSVGVGLAGDEQFF. The CDR3 nucleotides read TGTGCCAGCAGCGTAGGGGTGGGTCTAGCGGGAGATGAGCAGTTCTTC. This rearrangement joins TRBV9 to TRBJ2-1; TRBD2 aligns across 10 bases. This CDR3 is built from 16 residues. CDR1 is SGDLS, CDR2 YYNGEE, per germline. V shed 0 bases and J 8 bases; nucleotides not matched to a gene: 8.

The rearrangement links TRBV5-1 to TRBJ2-1; 7 nucleotides match TRBD2. The V and J ends lost 1 base and 4 bases, in that order; junction bases with no gene match: 5. Germline V gene data show CDR1 as SGHRS and CDR2 as YFSETQ. CDR3 length equals 15 residues. The CDR3 is CASSLSGENYNEQFF. The CDR3 nucleotides are TGCGCCAGCAGCTTGAGCGGGGAAAATTACAATGAGCAGTTCTTC. Drawing the rest from reference TRBV5-1 and TRBJ2-1, the complete variable domain is KAGVTQTPRYLIKTRGQQVTLSCSPISGHRSVSWYQQTPGQGLQFLFEYFSETQRNKGNFPGRFSGRQFSNSRSEMNVSTLELGDSALYLCASSLSGENYNEQFFGPGTRLTVL.

In nucleotides, the CDR3 is TGTGCCATCAGGGGACAGGGCCCCTTGAACACTGAAGCTTTCTTT. Its protein product is CAIRGQGPLNTEAFF. V and J are TRBV10-3 and TRBJ1-1, with 9 bases matching TRBD1. CDR1 is ENHRY and CDR2 is SYGVKD in the germline V gene. The J segment lost 0 bases and the V segment lost 6 bases, leaving 5 bases of the junction unmatched. The CDR3 contains 15 residues.

The chain combines TRBV25-1 with TRBJ2-5, with D unresolved. Trimming removed 3 bases from V and 3 bases from J, with 5 bases in between. The CDR3 consists of 12 residues. Germline CDR1 MGHDK, CDR2 SYGVNS. CDR3 bases: TGTGCCAGCAGTGACTATGAAGAGACCCAGTACTTC. Protein product: CASSDYEETQYF.

The chain recombines TRBV11-3 with TRBJ1-1; D perhaps matches TRBD1 (5 bases). Per the germline V gene, CDR1 is SGHNT and CDR2 is YENEEA. There are 12 residues in the CDR3. V lost 0 bases and J 10 bases, leaving 9 bases between the germline ends. In DNA form, the CDR3 reads TGTGCCAGCAGCTTAGATCTTGGGGCAGCTTTCTTT. Translation: CASSLDLGAAFF.

This chain uses TRBV5-4 with TRBJ2-5, with 12 bases identical to TRBD2. The CDR3 sequence is 18 residues long. The germline V gene has CDR1 SGHNT and CDR2 YYREEE (reference sequence). After removal of 0 bases from V and 5 bases from J, the junction contained 11 bases not matched to a gene. The CDR3 spells CASSLGLAGASLAETQYF. CDR3 bases: TGTGCCAGCAGCTTGGGACTAGCGGGAGCATCGTTGGCGGAGACCCAGTACTTC. The full variable domain, completed using reference TRBV5-4 and TRBJ2-5, is ETGVTQSPTHLIKTRGQQVTLRCSSQSGHNTVSWYQQALGQGPQFIFQYYREEENGRGNFPPRFSGLQFPNYSSELNVNALELDDSALYLCASSLGLAGASLAETQYFGPGTRLLVL.

V and J are TRBV13 and TRBJ2-2, with 9 bases that match TRBD2. The trim removed 5 bases at V and 2 bases at J, leaving 9 bases unmatched. This CDR3 has 17 residues. Germline CDR1 is PRHDT and CDR2 is FYEKMQ (reference sequence). This chain's CDR3 is CASSTRSGGTNTGELFF. The CDR3 nucleotides read TGTGCCAGCAGCACCAGAAGCGGGGGGACTAACACCGGGGAGCTGTTTTTT.